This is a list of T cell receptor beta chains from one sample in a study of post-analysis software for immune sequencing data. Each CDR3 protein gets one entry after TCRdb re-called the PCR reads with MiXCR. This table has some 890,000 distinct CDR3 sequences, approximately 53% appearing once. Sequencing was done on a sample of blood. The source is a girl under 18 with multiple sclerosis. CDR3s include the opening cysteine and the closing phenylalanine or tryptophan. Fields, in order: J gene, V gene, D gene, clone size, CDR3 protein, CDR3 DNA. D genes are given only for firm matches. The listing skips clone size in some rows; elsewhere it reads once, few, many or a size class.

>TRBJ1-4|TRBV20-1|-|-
CSARDALGFRKLFF
TGCAGTGCTAGAGATGCTTTAGGGTTTCGAAAACTGTTTTTT
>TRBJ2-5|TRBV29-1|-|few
CSVDGGIQETQYF
TGCAGCGTTGATGGGGGGATTCAAGAGACCCAGTACTTC
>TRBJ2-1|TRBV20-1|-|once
CSAPDSRNNEQFF
TGCAGTGCTCCGGACAGTCGGAACAATGAGCAGTTCTTC
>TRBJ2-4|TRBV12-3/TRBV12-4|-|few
CASSRQELAKNIQYF
TGTGCCAGCAGCAGACAGGAGTTAGCCAAAAACATTCAGTACTTC
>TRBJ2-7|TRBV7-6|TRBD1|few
CASSFNPAGQGAPWYEQYF
TGTGCCAGCAGCTTCAATCCAGCGGGACAGGGGGCGCCTTGGTACGAGCAGTACTTC
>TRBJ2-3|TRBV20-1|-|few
CSARSRNTDTQYF
TGCAGTGCTAGAAGTCGGAACACAGATACGCAGTATTTT
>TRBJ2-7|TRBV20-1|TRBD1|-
CSARSLRTGLYEQYF
TGCAGTGCTAGATCCCTTAGGACAGGGTTATACGAGCAGTACTTC
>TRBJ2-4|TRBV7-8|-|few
CASSLLKTGIQYF
TGTGCCAGCAGCCTCCTGAAGACGGGCATTCAGTACTTC
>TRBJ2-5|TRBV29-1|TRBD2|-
CSVPKAGDEQYF
TGCAGCGTACCTAAAGCGGGAGATGAGCAGTACTTC
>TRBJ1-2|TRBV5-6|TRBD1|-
CASSHPGQIKLGGYTF
TGTGCCAGCAGCCATCCGGGACAGATTAAATTGGGAGGCTACACCTTC
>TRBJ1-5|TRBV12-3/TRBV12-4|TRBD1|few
CASSLPPGQNQPQHF
TGTGCCAGCAGCTTACCTCCGGGACAGAATCAGCCCCAGCATTTT
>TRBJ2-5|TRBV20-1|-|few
CSARDRGTETQYF
TGCAGTGCTAGAGATCGGGGAACGGAGACCCAGTACTTC
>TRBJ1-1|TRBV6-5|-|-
CASRNTGTPNTEAFF
TGTGCCAGCAGAAATACCGGGACCCCGAACACTGAAGCTTTCTTT
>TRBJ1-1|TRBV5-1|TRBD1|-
CASSREGAMGNTEAFF
TGCGCCAGCAGCAGGGAGGGGGCGATGGGGAACACTGAAGCTTTCTTT
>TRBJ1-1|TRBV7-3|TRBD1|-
CASNFRQGAEAFF
TGTGCCAGCAACTTTCGACAGGGGGCTGAAGCTTTCTTT
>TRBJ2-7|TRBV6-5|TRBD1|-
CASSTGQGAPEQYF
TGTGCCAGCAGTACGGGACAGGGTGCGCCCGAGCAGTACTTC
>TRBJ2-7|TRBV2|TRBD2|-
CASSWREGSEQYF
TGTGCCAGCAGTTGGAGGGAGGGATCCGAGCAGTACTTC
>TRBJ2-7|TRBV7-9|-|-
CASRQRNYEQYF
TGTGCCAGCAGGCAGCGCAACTACGAGCAGTACTTC
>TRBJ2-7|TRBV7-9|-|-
CASSPGTRYEQYF
TGTGCCAGCAGCCCCGGGACTCGCTACGAGCAGTACTTC
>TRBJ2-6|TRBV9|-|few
CASSEQGAGANVLTF
TGTGCCAGCAGCGAACAGGGTGCCGGGGCCAACGTCCTGACTTTC
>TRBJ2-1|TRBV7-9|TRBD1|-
CASSHRTGSSYNEQFF
TGTGCCAGCAGCCATCGGACAGGCAGCTCCTACAATGAGCAGTTCTTC
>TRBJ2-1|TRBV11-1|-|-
CASSLGGWSTNEQFF
TGTGCCAGCAGCCTAGGCGGGTGGTCGACGAATGAGCAGTTCTTC
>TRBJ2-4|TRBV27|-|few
CASSLSNTGLLAKNIQYF
TGTGCCAGCAGTTTATCGAACACCGGTTTACTAGCCAAAAACATTCAGTACTTC
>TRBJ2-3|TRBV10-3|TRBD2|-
CAISESVLATDTQYF
TGTGCCATCAGTGAGTCGGTACTAGCGACAGATACGCAGTATTTT
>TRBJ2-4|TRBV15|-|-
CATSRDRIAKNIQYF
TGTGCCACCAGCAGAGATCGGATAGCCAAAAACATTCAGTACTTC
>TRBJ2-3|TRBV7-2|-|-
CASSSRRGGPPGADTQYF
TGTGCCAGCAGCTCCCGGCGGGGCGGCCCCCCAGGCGCAGATACGCAGTATTTT
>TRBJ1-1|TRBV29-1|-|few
CSVSMGVNTEAFF
TGCAGCGTTTCTATGGGAGTCAACACTGAAGCTTTCTTT
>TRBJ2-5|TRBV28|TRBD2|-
CASSLTIFNRDREMTSGSIETQYF
TGTGCCAGCAGTTTAACCATTTTTAATCGGGACAGAGAGATGACTAGCGGGTCAATAGAGACCCAGTACTTC
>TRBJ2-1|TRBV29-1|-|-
CSVEARSYNEQFF
TGCAGCGTTGAAGCCCGATCCTACAATGAGCAGTTCTTC
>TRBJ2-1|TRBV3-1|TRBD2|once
CASSQGLLAGNEQFF
TGTGCCAGCAGCCAAGGATTGCTAGCGGGCAATGAGCAGTTCTTC
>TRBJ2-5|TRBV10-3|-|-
CATQQEGPETQYF
TGTGCCACACAGCAGGAGGGCCCAGAGACCCAGTACTTC
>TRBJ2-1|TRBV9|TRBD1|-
CASSPSGGTVGSNEQFF
TGTGCCAGCAGCCCAAGCGGTGGGACAGTTGGTTCCAATGAGCAGTTCTTC
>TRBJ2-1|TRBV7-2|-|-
CASSARPGQAGGNEQFF
TGTGCCAGCAGCGCCAGACCGGGGCAGGCGGGTGGCAATGAGCAGTTCTTC
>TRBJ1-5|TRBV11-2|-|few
CASRSRGQPQHF
TGTGCCAGCAGGTCGAGAGGTCAGCCCCAGCATTTT
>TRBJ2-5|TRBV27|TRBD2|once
CASSWAGGRAVETQYF
TGTGCCAGCAGTTGGGCTGGCGGGAGGGCCGTGGAGACCCAGTACTTC
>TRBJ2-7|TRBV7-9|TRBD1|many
CASSFGTVPYEQYF
TGTGCCAGCAGTTTCGGGACAGTCCCCTACGAGCAGTACTTC
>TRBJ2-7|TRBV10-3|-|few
CAISEPGGKSYEQYF
TGTGCCATCAGTGAGCCCGGTGGCAAGTCCTACGAGCAGTACTTC
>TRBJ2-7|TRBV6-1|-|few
CASQGGTSYEQYF
TGTGCCAGCCAGGGGGGAACCTCCTACGAGCAGTACTTC
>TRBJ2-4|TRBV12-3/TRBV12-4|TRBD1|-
CASRDRERAKNTQYF
TGTGCCAGCAGAGACAGGGAAAGGGCCAAAAACACTCAGTACTTC
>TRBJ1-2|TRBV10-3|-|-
CAISESRRDYGYTF
TGTGCCATCAGTGAGTCGAGGAGGGACTATGGCTACACCTTC
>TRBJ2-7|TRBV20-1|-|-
CSARPPGGPYEQYF
TGCAGTGCTAGACCCCCCGGAGGTCCCTACGAGCAGTACTTC
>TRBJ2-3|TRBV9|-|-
CASSVGGGDTQYF
TGTGCCAGCAGCGTGGGAGGGGGGGATACGCAGTATTTT
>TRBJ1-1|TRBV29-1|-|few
CSVAPSTEAFF
TGCAGCGTTGCGCCTTCAACTGAAGCTTTCTTT
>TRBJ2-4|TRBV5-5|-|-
CASSLNHKNIQYF
TGTGCCAGCAGCCTCAATCATAAAAACATTCAGTACTTC
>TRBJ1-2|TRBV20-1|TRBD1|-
CSALMRTGSSYGYTF
TGCAGTGCCTTAATGAGGACAGGGAGTAGCTATGGCTACACCTTC
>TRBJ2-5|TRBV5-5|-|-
CASSNREETQYF
TGTGCCAGCAGCAACAGGGAGGAGACCCAGTACTTC
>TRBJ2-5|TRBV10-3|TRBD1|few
CAISDSDRGETQYF
TGTGCCATCAGTGACTCGGACAGGGGGGAGACCCAGTACTTC
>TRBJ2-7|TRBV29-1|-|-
CSVAGTRAYEQYF
TGCAGCGTTGCCGGGACAAGGGCATACGAGCAGTACTTC
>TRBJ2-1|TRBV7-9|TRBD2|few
CASSRGTSAENEQFF
TGTGCCAGCAGCCGGGGGACTAGCGCAGAAAATGAGCAGTTCTTC
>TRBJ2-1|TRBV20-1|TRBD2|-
CSALEGLANEQFF
TGCAGTGCTCTAGAGGGACTAGCTAATGAGCAGTTCTTC
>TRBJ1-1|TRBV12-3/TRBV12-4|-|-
CASSFSGRENTEAFF
TGTGCCAGCAGTTTCTCGGGACGAGAGAACACTGAAGCTTTCTTT
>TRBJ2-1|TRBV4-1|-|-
CASSQSLHEQFF
TGCGCCAGCAGCCAATCTCTTCATGAGCAGTTCTTC